This TCR beta chain emerged from a study of CD8 T cells in ankylosing spondylitis. Whole-study findings and limits: Past research had described some motif variants in reactive arthritis synovial fluid and blood.

This clonotype was observed a few times. Antigen: not known. TCRdb reanalysed the 5' RACE reads using MiXCR and keeps one entry per CDR3 protein. Of roughly 100,000 distinct CDR3 sequences listed, about 24% are singletons. With V trimmed by 4 bases and J by 5 bases, 10 bases remained unmatched. Germline V CDR1 and CDR2: SGHDT, YYEEEE. This CDR3 spans 15 amino acids. The sequence came from a male donor with ankylosing spondylitis. This chain uses TRBV5-6 with TRBJ2-7, with 9 bases aligning to TRBD1. The sample consisted of synovial fluid, either unsorted or a sorted T cell fraction (not recorded which). The CDR3 region has the DNA TGTGCCAGCAGCAAGGGGGACAGGGCGGCGAACGAGCAGTACGTC. Its protein product is CASSKGDRAANEQYV.